This T cell receptor beta chain appears in the sequencing data of a study of PD-1 blockade in classical Hodgkin lymphoma. Notes on the study in general: It was reported that newly diagnosed patients had less baseline TCR diversity than healthy donors. Why the repertoires differ is still unclear, perhaps disease activity or prior therapy. Baseline diversity was lower in partial responders and progressors than complete responders.

Patients all relapsed after autologous stem cell transplantation, and there was variation in brentuximab vedotin exposure. Best response was recorded as complete response, partial response or progressive disease. As regards this clone: The antigen is not known.

Data came from immunoSEQ multiplex PCR; TCRdb stores just in-frame clones and leaves some out. The sample yields about 25,000 clones, approximately 90% seen once. V lost 5 bases, J lost 6 bases, and 7 bases stayed unmatched. The CDR3 extends over 15 amino acids. CDR1 is PRHDT, CDR2 FYEKMQ, per germline (reference sequence). The rearrangement links TRBV13 to TRBJ1-4, with TRBD1 matching 9 bases. Sequences were derived from peripheral blood mononuclear cells (PBMCs), sampled at baseline. The source of this sequence is a human donor with classical Hodgkin lymphoma. CDR3 nucleotides: TGTGCCAGCAGCCCATCCCGGGACAGGGATGAAAAACTGTTTTTT. It specifies CASSPSRDRDEKLFF.